This TCR beta chain derives from a study of shared clonotypes between healthy human individuals. Germline loops: CDR1 SGHRS, CDR2 YFSETQ. V gave up 4 bases and J gave up 5 bases; unmatched junction bases: 6. The CDR3 totals 14 residues. The assay was immunoSEQ multiplex PCR, and TCRdb's table has in-frame clones only and misses some. The repertoire has a few million clones, around 95% of them found once; the top ten carry around 0.13%. This clone was detected once. The chain joins TRBV5-1 to TRBJ2-3, with TRBD2 matching 8 bases. The source is a man between 18 and 29 years old in good health. The sample taken for sequencing was naive CD4+ T cells sorted from blood. Subset in this sample: CD45RA+ positively selected. CDR3 bases: TGCGCCAGCAGCCTCGGGAGGGTGGGAGATACGCAGTATTTT. This encodes CASSLGRVGDTQYF.